This T cell receptor (beta chain) was sequenced for a study of blood T cell repertoires in COVID-19. TCRdb's copy holds only in-frame clones and misses some; the assay was immunoSEQ multiplex PCR. The sample yields 200,000 to 250,000 clones, approximately 90% seen once. The source of this sequence is a man aged 30-40 years with COVID-19, enrolled during active disease. Specimen: peripheral blood.

Here the CDR3 reads CASSEAARNTGAYGYTF. CDR3 in DNA: TGTGCCAGCAGTGAAGCGGCCCGAAACACAGGGGCCTATGGCTACACCTTC. The V gene is TRBV6-1, the J gene TRBJ1-2; 7 bases are a match to TRBD1. This CDR3 region has 17 residues. J was trimmed by 4 bases and V by 0 bases; bases with no gene match: 11. The germline gives CDR1 MNHNS, CDR2 SASEGT.